This entry lists 30 T cell receptor beta chains sequenced from one sample in a study of CD8 T cells in ankylosing spondylitis. Whole-study findings and limits: In ankylosing spondylitis blood, a motif of roughly eight highly homologous TCR beta variants appeared characteristic.

TCRdb called the 5' RACE reads again in MiXCR, with one record for every CDR3 protein. The sample records approximately 150,000 distinct CDR3 sequences, roughly 17% being singletons. These receptors have no identified antigens. Sequencing was performed on blood, either unsorted or a sorted T cell fraction (not recorded which). These receptors all stem from a male donor with ankylosing spondylitis.

This clonotype has more than one count but fewer than ten. J is TRBJ2-7 and V is TRBV7-6; 9 nucleotides line up with TRBD2. This CDR3 has 15 amino acids. Germline CDR1 is SGHVS and CDR2 is FNYEAQ. Unmatched junction bases numbered 6, after V lost 1 base and J lost 5 bases. The CDR3: CASSLGRTSVNEQYF. In DNA, the CDR3 is TGTGCCAGCAGCTTAGGGCGGACTAGCGTAAACGAGCAGTACTTC.

This clonotype was detected a few times. The V gene is TRBV4-1, the J gene TRBJ2-2; D is possibly TRBD2 (6 bases). The germline V and J ends were trimmed by 5 bases and 6 bases, with 19 bases remaining between them. Germline loops: CDR1 MGHRA, CDR2 YSYEKL. This CDR3 contains 16 residues. CDR3 DNA: TGCGCCAGCAGCTTTTCGCCCTCCCTAGCGCCCGGGGAGCTGTTTTTT. It codes for CASSFSPSLAPGELFF.

J is TRBJ2-1 and V is TRBV2; 9 bases are a match to TRBD2. There are 13 residues in the CDR3. The germline gives CDR1 SNHLY, CDR2 FYNNEI. The trim removed 10 bases at V and 4 bases at J, leaving 5 bases unmatched. In nucleotides, the CDR3 is TGTGCCAAGGGGACTAGCCGATACAATGAGCAGTTCTTC. As protein: CAKGTSRYNEQFF.

This clonotype was recorded a few times. This chain uses TRBV5-1 with TRBJ2-7; TRBD1 or TRBD2 may be the D gene (5 bases each). With 0 bases removed from V and 5 bases from J, the gap between germline ends came to 9 bases. Germline CDR1 and CDR2: SGHRS and YFSETQ. CDR3 size: 13 residues. CDR3 residues: CASSLGLGDEQYF. The CDR3 DNA sequence: TGCGCCAGCAGCTTGGGACTGGGGGACGAGCAGTACTTC.

In its sample, this clonotype was seen once. J is TRBJ2-7 and V is TRBV4-3; 10 bases agree with TRBD2. V lost 4 bases to trimming and J lost 6 bases; unmatched junction nucleotides: 9. This CDR3 is built from 15 residues. Germline CDR1 reads LGHNA; CDR2 reads YSLEER. The CDR3 coding sequence is TGCGCCAGCAGCCGCGGGAGCGGGAGGGCCTCCGAGCAGTACTTC. Protein sequence: CASSRGSGRASEQYF.

This clonotype came up a few times. V gene TRBV19 combines with J gene TRBJ2-2; TRBD1 agrees at 7 bases. The length of the CDR3 is 11 residues. From germline, CDR1 is LNHDA and CDR2 SQIVND (reference sequence). J lost 6 bases, V lost 10 bases, and 2 bases had no gene match. As DNA, the CDR3 is TGTGCCACCGACAGGGCCGGGGAGCTGTTTTTT. Protein sequence: CATDRAGELFF. Full variable domain (rest looked up from reference TRBV19 and TRBJ2-2): DGGITQSPKYLFRKEGQNVTLSCEQNLNHDAMYWYRQDPGQGLRLIYYSQIVNDFQKGDIAEGYSVSREKKESFPLTVTSAQKNPTAFYLCATDRAGELFFGEGSRLTVL.

This clonotype was seen only a few times. The chain couples TRBV29-1 to TRBJ2-5; D unclear. Germline CDR1 is SQVTM and CDR2 is ANQGSEA. V lost 4 bases and J lost 1, with 7 bases in between. This CDR3 is built from 12 residues. The CDR3 is CSVVRLQETQYF. The CDR3, as DNA: TGCAGCGTTGTTCGGCTCCAAGAGACCCAGTACTTC.

The rearrangement links TRBV5-6 to TRBJ1-1; possible D gene TRBD1, 6 bases. Germline V gene data show CDR1 as SGHDT and CDR2 as YYEEEE. The CDR3 totals 14 residues. The V end lost 2 bases, the J end lost 5 bases, and 13 bases lay between the germline ends. CDR3 nucleotide sequence: TGTGCCAGCAGCTTAGCAGGGGCGAGGACTGAAGCTTTCTTT. Encoded protein: CASSLAGARTEAFF.

This clonotype has just a few counts. The genes are TRBV11-2 and TRBJ2-1; TRBD2 agrees at 14 bases. The V segment lost 1 base and the J segment 0 bases; nucleotides outside the gene matches: 5. The CDR3 runs to 19 residues. Germline CDR1 is SGHAT and CDR2 is FQNNGV. CDR3 residues: CASSLVSGTSGSSYNEQFF. CDR3 bases: TGTGCCAGCAGCTTAGTTAGCGGGACTAGCGGGAGCTCCTACAATGAGCAGTTCTTC.

This chain connects TRBV7-9 to TRBJ1-3; weak D call: TRBD1 (5 bases). The length of the CDR3 is 13 residues. V was cut by 3 bases and J by 6 bases, with 9 bases left in between. The germline V gene encodes CDR1 SEHNR and CDR2 FQNEAQ (reference sequence). CDR3 in amino acids: CASSLTASNTIYF. The CDR3 nucleotides read TGTGCCAGCAGCTTGACAGCGTCAAACACCATATATTTT. Full variable domain (missing parts from reference TRBV7-9 and TRBJ1-3): DTGVSQNPRHKITKRGQNVTFRCDPISEHNRLYWYRQTLGQGPEFLTYFQNEAQLEKSRLLSDRFSAERPKGSFSTLEIQRTEQGDSAMYLCASSLTASNTIYFGEGSWLTVV.

This clonotype was counted between two and nine times. The chain employs TRBV12-3 or TRBV12-4 and TRBJ2-7, with a tentative D call TRBD1 (5 bases). Trimming removed 3 bases from V and 2 bases from J, with 8 bases in between. The CDR3 is made up of 13 amino acids. CDR3 coding DNA: TGTGCCAGCAGTTTCGACAGCCCCTACGAGCAGTACTTC. This sequence encodes CASSFDSPYEQYF.

This clonotype has more than one count but fewer than ten. CDR3 amino acids: CASSSTSGMNEQYF. DNA for the CDR3: TGTGCCAGCAGTTCTACTAGCGGTATGAACGAGCAGTACTTC. V and J are TRBV7-6 and TRBJ2-7, with TRBD2 identical over 8 bases. The V gene end was trimmed by 6 bases and the J gene end by 5 bases; junction bases not matched to a gene: 9. The germline V gene encodes CDR1 SGHVS and CDR2 FNYEAQ. The CDR3 has 14 residues.

This clonotype was observed a few times. The genes are TRBV20-1 and TRBJ2-1; D gene uncertain. The germline V gene has CDR1 DFQATT and CDR2 SNEGSKA (reference sequence). The CDR3 runs to 14 residues. The V end lost 0 bases, the J end lost 6 bases, and 12 bases lay between the germline ends. This CDR3 is CSARDLVYFNEQFF. The CDR3 DNA sequence: TGCAGTGCTAGAGATCTGGTCTACTTCAATGAGCAGTTCTTC.

This clonotype came up a few times. The rearrangement uses TRBV28 and TRBJ2-7; TRBD2 aligns across 14 bases. Germline values: CDR1 MDHEN, CDR2 SYDVKM. This CDR3 comprises 19 residues. V lost 3 bases and J lost 7; bases outside the gene matches: 17. CDR3 loop: CASSFPGTSSGLAGVEQYF. CDR3 bases: TGTGCCAGCAGTTTCCCTGGGACTTCATCGGGACTAGCGGGAGTTGAGCAGTACTTC.

The genes are TRBV7-3 and TRBJ2-3; 7 positions agree with TRBD2. This CDR3 has 15 amino acids. V lost 1 base, J lost 6 bases, and 7 bases stayed unmatched. The germline V gene encodes CDR1 SGHTA and CDR2 FQGTGA. Here the CDR3 DNA reads TGTGCCAGCAGCTTAAGGGCGGGAGAGGCGGATACGCAGTATTTT. It codes for CASSLRAGEADTQYF.

This clonotype was seen a handful of times. This chain uses TRBV4-1 with TRBJ1-1; TRBD1 is a possible D gene (5 bases). V was clipped by 0 bases and J by 5 bases, with 10 bases between them. CDR1 MGHRA and CDR2 YSYEKL come from the germline V gene. The CDR3 consists of 14 residues. The CDR3 here is CASSQDRGETEAFF. In DNA form, the CDR3 reads TGCGCCAGCAGCCAAGACCGGGGGGAGACTGAAGCTTTCTTT.

This clonotype was detected once. V usage is TRBV20-1 and J usage is TRBJ1-2; TRBD1 matches 11 bases. This CDR3 has 14 residues. Germline-derived CDR1 and CDR2 are DFQATT and SNEGSKA (reference sequence). J was trimmed by 6 bases and V by 6 bases; bases with no gene match: 9. The chain's CDR3 is CSAEWTGGIDGYTF. The CDR3 DNA sequence: TGCAGTGCAGAATGGACAGGGGGCATTGATGGCTACACCTTC.

V is TRBV15 and J is TRBJ1-4; 8 bases align to TRBD1. Unmatched junction bases numbered 3, after V lost 0 bases and J lost 0 bases. Looked up from germline, CDR1 is LNHNV and CDR2 is YYDKDF (reference sequence). This CDR3 is 17 amino acids long. CDR3 DNA sequence: TGTGCCACCAGCAGAGATCGACAGGGGACAACTAATGAAAAACTGTTTTTT. Residues: CATSRDRQGTTNEKLFF.

The chain has TRBV7-8 and TRBJ1-3, with D unclear. CDR3 length: 13 residues. Trimming left V 2 bases short and J 8 bases short, with 10 bases between. The germline V gene has CDR1 SGHVS and CDR2 FQNEAQ. In nucleotides, the CDR3 is TGTGCCAGCAGCTTATTGTCCACAGACACCATATATTTT. It translates to CASSLLSTDTIYF.

The chain is built from TRBV7-9 and TRBJ2-1; no clear D gene. CDR3 length: 14 amino acids. Germline V gene lookup returns CDR1 SEHNR and CDR2 FQNEAQ (reference sequence). V was trimmed by 5 bases and J by 5 bases, leaving 13 bases between them. The chain's CDR3 is CASSPPEKNNEQFF. Written as DNA, the CDR3 is TGTGCCAGCAGCCCGCCGGAGAAGAACAATGAGCAGTTCTTC.

The CDR3 region is CASSSGMYYEQYF. CDR3 DNA sequence: TGTGCCAGCAGTTCGGGAATGTACTACGAGCAGTACTTC. The chain recombines TRBV11-2 with TRBJ2-7; D might be TRBD2 (5 bases). V was trimmed by 6 bases and J by 3 bases, leaving 12 bases between them. CDR1 and CDR2 (germline): SGHAT, FQNNGV. The CDR3 loop spans 13 amino acids.

This clonotype was seen a few times. The chain links TRBV4-1 to TRBJ2-2; D uncertain. This CDR3 spans 16 amino acids. Germline assignment: CDR1 MGHRA and CDR2 YSYEKL. V lost 1 base, J lost 3 bases, and 12 bases lay in between. CDR3 sequence (DNA): TGCGCCAGCAGCCAAGTACCTAACTCTTACACCGGGGAGCTGTTTTTT. This encodes CASSQVPNSYTGELFF.

The sample holds many counts of this clonotype. This chain links TRBV9 with TRBJ2-2; D gene ambiguous. CDR1 and CDR2 (germline): SGDLS, YYNGEE. The CDR3 loop spans 11 amino acids. V was cut by 5 bases and J by 6 bases, with 5 bases left in between. CDR3 residues: CASRTAGELFF. In DNA, the CDR3 is TGTGCCAGCAGAACGGCCGGGGAGCTGTTTTTT. Filled out from reference TRBV9 and TRBJ2-2, the complete variable domain reads DSGVTQTPKHLITATGQRVTLRCSPRSGDLSVYWYQQSLDQGLQFLIQYYNGEERAKGNILERFSAQQFPDLHSELNLSSLELGDSALYFCASRTAGELFFGEGSRLTVL.

The chain links TRBV7-9 to TRBJ2-1; 9 nucleotides line up with TRBD2. Germline V CDR1 and CDR2: SEHNR, FQNEAQ (reference sequence). The CDR3 is 15 amino acids. V shed 4 bases, J shed 3 bases, and the junction held 4 bases outside the gene matches. Here the CDR3 DNA reads TGTGCCAGCAGCTGGCTAGCGGGACTCTACAATGAGCAGTTCTTC. Protein sequence: CASSWLAGLYNEQFF.

This clonotype was counted between two and nine times. CDR3 amino acids: CATSRGSGTSTDTQYF. CDR3 in DNA: TGTGCCACCAGCAGAGGTAGCGGGACTAGCACAGATACGCAGTATTTT. The rearrangement joins TRBV15 to TRBJ2-3, with 8 nucleotides matching TRBD2. The junction had 3 bases not matched to a gene; V was cut back by 1 base and J by 0 bases. The CDR3 loop spans 16 amino acids. Germline V gene sequence: CDR1 LNHNV, CDR2 YYDKDF (reference sequence).

In its sample, this clonotype was seen a few times. This sequence joins TRBV7-9 and TRBJ2-7; TRBD1 agrees at 8 bases. The germline V gene has CDR1 SEHNR and CDR2 FQNEAQ (reference sequence). The CDR3 is 14 residues long. V lost 5 bases, J lost 3 bases, and 6 bases stayed unmatched. The CDR3 is CASSPGQAFYEQYF. In DNA form, the CDR3 reads TGTGCCAGCAGCCCGGGACAGGCTTTCTACGAGCAGTACTTC.

There are a few counts of this clonotype. This chain links TRBV28 with TRBJ2-3; no reliable D call. Germline V lookup: CDR1 MDHEN, CDR2 SYDVKM. Trimming removed 5 bases from V and 8 bases from J, with 8 bases in between. The CDR3 length is 11 residues. The CDR3, as DNA: TGTGCCAGCAGTCCCACGGCTACGCAGTATTTT. The encoded protein is CASSPTATQYF.

This chain joins TRBV7-8 and TRBJ2-3; the match to TRBD1 covers 9 bases. Trimming at V came to 1 base and at J to 7 bases, leaving 9 bases not matched to a gene. The V gene's germline CDR1 is SGHVS and CDR2 FQNEAQ. This CDR3 has 16 residues. CDR3: CASSLDDRGVSYTQYF. The CDR3 region has the DNA TGTGCCAGCAGCTTAGATGACAGGGGGGTTTCGTATACGCAGTATTTT. Full variable domain (missing parts from reference TRBV7-8 and TRBJ2-3): GAGVSQSPRYKVAKRGQDVALRCDPISGHVSLFWYQQALGQGPEFLTYFQNEAQLDKSGLPSDRFFAERPEGSVSTLKIQRTQQEDSAVYLCASSLDDRGVSYTQYFGPGTRLTVL.

In its sample, this clonotype was seen a few times. J is TRBJ2-7 and V is TRBV4-2, with 11 nucleotides matching TRBD2. With 0 bases clipped from V and 3 bases from J, the junction kept 4 bases outside the gene matches. The CDR3 is 16 amino acids. The V gene's germline CDR1 is LGHNA and CDR2 YNFKEQ. Here the CDR3 DNA reads TGTGCCAGCAGCCAAGACGTTAGCGGGAGGGGCTACGAGCAGTACTTC. Amino acids: CASSQDVSGRGYEQYF.

The V and J genes are TRBV5-1 and TRBJ2-7, with 13 positions matching TRBD2. The CDR3 is 17 amino acids. Germline CDR1 reads SGHRS; CDR2 reads YFSETQ. J was trimmed by 4 bases and V by 3 bases; bases with no gene match: 10. This chain's CDR3 is CASSSGTSGTILYEQYF. The CDR3 DNA sequence: TGCGCCAGCAGCTCCGGGACTAGCGGGACGATCTTATACGAGCAGTACTTC.